These 11 T cell receptor beta chains originate from one sample sequenced in a study of neurological immune-mediated disorders. TCRdb recomputed calls from the 5' RACE reads with MiXCR, one row per CDR3 protein. The repertoire holds roughly 80,000 distinct CDR3 sequences, with roughly 17% as singletons. The specimen was PBMCs. The receptors stem from a woman aged 40-49 years in good health.

In its sample, this clonotype was seen a few times. This chain uses TRBV20-1 with TRBJ2-3, with 8 bases lining up with TRBD2. The CDR3 sequence is 14 residues long. Looked up from germline, CDR1 is DFQATT and CDR2 is SNEGSKA (reference sequence). Trimming took 4 bases from V and 4 from J; bases not matched to a gene: 7. The CDR3 loop is CSANGGAGADTQYF. In DNA form, the CDR3 reads TGCAGTGCTAACGGGGGGGCCGGCGCAGATACGCAGTATTTT.

In DNA, the CDR3 is TGCAGTGCAAAAGAGGGACGTCAGGAGCAGTACTTC. Its protein product is CSAKEGRQEQYF. The chain has TRBV20-1 and TRBJ2-7; D is possibly TRBD1 or TRBD2 (5 bases each). The V gene's germline CDR1 is DFQATT and CDR2 SNEGSKA (reference sequence). The V end was cut by 6 bases, the J end by 7 bases, with 16 bases between. The CDR3 has 12 amino acids.

This clonotype was seen a single time. The CDR3 coding sequence is TGCAGTACTATAGTCACCTCTTCAGCCAAAAACATTCAGTACTTC. Translated: CSTIVTSSAKNIQYF. J is TRBJ2-4 and V is TRBV20-1; no definite D call. The CDR3 contains 15 residues. V was pared by 8 bases and J by 0 bases, with 17 bases between. CDR1 DFQATT and CDR2 SNEGSKA come from the germline V gene (reference sequence).

This clonotype turned up a few times. The V call is TRBV5-1, the J call TRBJ1-2; D remains ambiguous. The V and J ends lost 0 bases and 1 base respectively, with 4 bases between them. In germline, CDR1 is SGHRS, CDR2 YFSETQ. There are 13 residues in the CDR3. The CDR3 here is CASSLGFNYGYTF. The CDR3, as DNA: TGCGCCAGCAGCTTGGGCTTTAACTATGGCTACACCTTC.

Concerning this clonotype itself: A much larger clonotype is one base distant, so this may be a read error. The chain couples TRBV15 to TRBJ2-4; 8 bases are shared with TRBD1. Germline CDR1 reads LNHNV; CDR2 reads YYDKDF (reference sequence). This CDR3 has 13 amino acids. CDR3 sequence: CSTSRQQGDIQYF. CDR3 DNA sequence: TGTTCCACCAGCAGGCAACAGGGGGACATTCAGTACTTC.

The chain uses TRBV9 and TRBJ2-7, with 7 bases fitting TRBD2. Per the germline V gene, CDR1 is SGDLS and CDR2 is YYNGEE. The CDR3 is 12 amino acids. V dropped 7 bases and J dropped 5; count of bases not matched to a gene: 6. The CDR3 reads CASWGGIHEQYF. The CDR3 DNA reads as TGTGCCAGCTGGGGAGGGATTCACGAGCAGTACTTC.

This clonotype showed up many times. The chain recombines TRBV20-1 with TRBJ2-3, with 8 bases aligning to TRBD2. The germline V gene has CDR1 DFQATT and CDR2 SNEGSKA (reference sequence). V lost 1 base and J lost 0; bases outside the gene matches: 21. The CDR3 loop spans 21 amino acids. The CDR3 sequence: CSARGPLAAGGLKKSTDTQYF. The CDR3 bases are TGCAGTGCTAGAGGCCCCCTTGCTGCGGGGGGCCTAAAAAAAAGCACAGATACGCAGTATTTT.

This clonotype is medium-sized in the sample. This sequence joins TRBV27 and TRBJ2-7, with 11 bases aligning to TRBD1. The V segment lost 3 bases and the J segment 5 bases; nucleotides outside the gene matches: 3. The length of the CDR3 is 14 residues. The germline V gene has CDR1 MNHEY and CDR2 SMNVEV (reference sequence). DNA for the CDR3: TGTGCCAGCAGTTTCGGGACAGGGGGTGACGAGCAGTACTTC. Translating gives CASSFGTGGDEQYF.

This clonotype was seen at least ten times. This chain uses TRBV12-3 or TRBV12-4 with TRBJ1-2; the D is unclear. The CDR3 is 13 residues long. V was clipped by 6 bases and J by 0 bases, with 8 bases between them. The CDR3 region is CASSRATNYGYTF. CDR3 nucleotide sequence: TGTGCCAGCAGCCGGGCAACTAACTATGGCTACACCTTC.

There are many counts of this clonotype. J is TRBJ2-3 and V is TRBV19, with TRBD2 matching 7 bases. The V and J ends lost 7 bases and 0 bases, in that order; junction bases with no gene match: 7. CDR1 and CDR2 (germline): LNHDA, SQIVND (reference sequence). The CDR3 runs 15 residues. DNA for the CDR3: TGTGCCAGTACCCCGGGGGGAATGAGCACAGATACGCAGTATTTT. Encoded protein: CASTPGGMSTDTQYF.

This clonotype was detected many times. The rearrangement links TRBV12-3 or TRBV12-4 to TRBJ2-5; TRBD1 aligns across 7 bases. V shed 3 bases and J 1 base; nucleotides not matched to a gene: 2. The CDR3 spans 14 residues. Here the CDR3 DNA reads TGTGCCAGCAGTTTGAGGGACAGCCAAGAGACCCAGTACTTC. Protein: CASSLRDSQETQYF.